The source of this TCR beta chain is a study of blood T cells in healthy people across ages (dated by TCRdb to the mid-2010s). Broadly, across the study: In model experiments, roughly one uniquely barcoded TCR beta cDNA molecule per two T cells was captured by template switching. Using deep sequencing normalized with unique cDNA molecular identifiers, the study measured how TCR beta repertoire diversity changes with age. For two donors (one aged 18 to 30 and one aged 80 or older), the study analyzed two additional independent replicas of 1 million unique cDNA reads from the same blood draw. Donors of different ages were randomly distributed across sequencing lanes to avoid experimental bias. Donors were grouped into four age groups: young (average approximately 15 years), middle-aged (roughly 37), aged (around 56) and long-lived (approximately 78).

For this clonotype: The antigen it recognizes is unknown. Nothing much larger sits one base from this clone, and base qualities are not available.

Overall study results and their limits: Because donor CMV infection status was unknown, age-related changes in expanded clonotypes were potentially confounded. Estimates of total diversity based on one million sequenced T cells were regarded as lower bounds and as underestimates. Compared with the aged group, the long-lived group had more naive CD4+ T cells, fewer expanded clones and increased TCR diversity, suggesting age selection. There was a strong correlation between observed TCR beta diversity and the percentage of naive T cells measured by flow cytometry. Observed TCR beta diversity per million T cells fell roughly linearly with age, and a significant reduction was already apparent by age about 36. Because profiling used bulk unsorted PBMCs, naive and antigen-experienced compartments could not be compared conclusively.

Libraries were constructed by 5' RACE. The data were produced on an Illumina HiSeq 2500. A second PCR of roughly 7 to 11 cycles was performed with a sample-barcoded 5' primer and a J-beta primer mix. A template-switch 5' adaptor carrying 12 random nucleotides introduced a unique molecular identifier onto each TCR beta cDNA molecule. At least 3 million CDR3-containing paired-end reads were obtained from each sample. First-strand cDNA synthesis was performed from all RNA using the Mint cDNA synthesis kit, with priming by a TRBC-specific oligonucleotide. Following uracil-DNA glycosylase treatment, all cDNA underwent a first 18-cycle PCR with the universal primers M1SS and BC2_uni_R. On the study's bioinformatics: Normalization of each sample was performed by random selection of 1 million high-quality reads, each carrying a distinct molecular identifier. Instead of being binned into consensus sequences, reads that shared molecular identifiers were thrown out. MiTCR, set to a Q25 quality threshold and the strictest error-elimination algorithm, was used for CDR3 identification, clonotype clustering and error correction. A nonparametric unseen species model using Euler transformation provided a lower-bound estimate of total TCR beta diversity. TCRdb reprocessing: public reads trimmed at Q25 with fastp, clones called with MiXCR, in-frame beta chains kept. Rows with one shared CDR3 protein collapse into an entry with the most common genes and DNA. These V and J calls are TCRdb output, not the study's own analysis. The table for this sample lists 1.5 million to 2 million distinct CDR3 sequences; 25% to 30% of them were counted only once. The ten largest clones take up less than 9.5% of the sample.

V is shortened by 6 bases, J by 6 bases, and the region joining them spans 14 bases. Per the germline V gene (reference sequence), DFQATT is the CDR1 and SNEGSKA is the CDR2. Taken from cysteine to phenylalanine, the CDR3 has 13 residues. This entry keeps only the CDR3 DNA: 39 bases, framed from base 1. The 39 donors, aged about 6 to 95 years, were systemically healthy Caucasian individuals from Russia. About 10 milliliters of peripheral blood were drawn from each donor into EDTA-treated Vacutainer tubes. Ficoll-Paque density-gradient centrifugation was used to isolate PBMCs, with at least 6.5 million per sample. Trizol reagent was used to extract total RNA from PBMCs, with at least 6 micrograms per sample. For every donor, flow cytometry on a PBMC aliquot measured the percentage of naive CD45RAhigh/CD27high T cells.

The clonotype was recovered from a woman under 40 in good health. Source material: blood. Here the chain combines TRBV20-1 and TRBJ2-2; a weak D assignment points to TRBD2 (6 bases agree). CDR3 sequence: CSAEGLSPGELFF. The nucleotide sequence reads TGCAGTGCCGAGGGACTGTCCCCCGGGGAGCTGTTTTTT.